This T cell receptor beta chain was found in a study of PD-L1 blockade in urothelial cancer. Study details: About 85% of the 29 patients were men with bladder-origin urothelial cancer. Samples of blood were analyzed 3 weeks (second dose) and 6 weeks after treatment start.

Germline assignment: CDR1 LNHDA and CDR2 SQIVND (reference sequence). The CDR3 is 13 amino acids. V was clipped by 3 bases and J by 6 bases, with 11 bases between them. Note on this clone: Its antigen is undetermined.

The time point is: peripheral blood 6 weeks after treatment start. Patients yielded 1 to 8 samples each, pretreatment and on-treatment. The study, taken as a whole, reports: Better survival was forecast by a pretreatment blood TCR clonality below the median.

Sequencing used immunoSEQ multiplex PCR; TCRdb keeps in-frame clones, though not all of them. The table shows tens of thousands of clones, with 80% to 90% occurring only once. The sequencing here drew on PBMCs, taken around atezolizumab (anti-PD-L1) treatment. The chain links TRBV19 to TRBJ1-2, with D possibly being TRBD1 (5 bases). This receptor was identified in a man between 65 and 85 years old with urothelial cancer. CDR3 DNA sequence: TGTGCCAGTAGTATGGGGGGAGGCCATGGCTACACCTTC. Translating gives CASSMGGGHGYTF.